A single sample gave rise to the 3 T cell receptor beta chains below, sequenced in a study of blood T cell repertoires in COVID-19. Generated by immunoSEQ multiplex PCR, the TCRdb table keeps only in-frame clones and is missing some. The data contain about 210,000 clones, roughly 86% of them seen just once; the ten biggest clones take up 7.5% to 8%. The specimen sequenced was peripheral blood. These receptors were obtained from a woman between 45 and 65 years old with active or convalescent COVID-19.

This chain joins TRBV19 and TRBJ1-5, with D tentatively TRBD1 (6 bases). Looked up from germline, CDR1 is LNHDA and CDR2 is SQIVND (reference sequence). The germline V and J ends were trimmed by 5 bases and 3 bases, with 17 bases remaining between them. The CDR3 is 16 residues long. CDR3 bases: TGTGCCAGTAGTTCTCCCAGACAGGCCACCAATCAGCCCCAGCATTTT. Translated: CASSSPRQATNQPQHF.

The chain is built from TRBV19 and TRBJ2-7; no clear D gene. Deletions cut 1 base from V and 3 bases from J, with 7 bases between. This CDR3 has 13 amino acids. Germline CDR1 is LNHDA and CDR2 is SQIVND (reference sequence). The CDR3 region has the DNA TGTGCCAGTAGTATAGTAGGAGACTACGAGCAGTACTTC. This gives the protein CASSIVGDYEQYF.

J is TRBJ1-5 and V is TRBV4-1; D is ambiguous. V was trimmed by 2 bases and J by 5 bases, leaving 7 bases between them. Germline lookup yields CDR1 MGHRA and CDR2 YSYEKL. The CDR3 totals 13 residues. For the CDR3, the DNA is TGCGCCAGCAGCCAACCCGGTTATCAGCCCCAGCATTTT. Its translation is CASSQPGYQPQHF.